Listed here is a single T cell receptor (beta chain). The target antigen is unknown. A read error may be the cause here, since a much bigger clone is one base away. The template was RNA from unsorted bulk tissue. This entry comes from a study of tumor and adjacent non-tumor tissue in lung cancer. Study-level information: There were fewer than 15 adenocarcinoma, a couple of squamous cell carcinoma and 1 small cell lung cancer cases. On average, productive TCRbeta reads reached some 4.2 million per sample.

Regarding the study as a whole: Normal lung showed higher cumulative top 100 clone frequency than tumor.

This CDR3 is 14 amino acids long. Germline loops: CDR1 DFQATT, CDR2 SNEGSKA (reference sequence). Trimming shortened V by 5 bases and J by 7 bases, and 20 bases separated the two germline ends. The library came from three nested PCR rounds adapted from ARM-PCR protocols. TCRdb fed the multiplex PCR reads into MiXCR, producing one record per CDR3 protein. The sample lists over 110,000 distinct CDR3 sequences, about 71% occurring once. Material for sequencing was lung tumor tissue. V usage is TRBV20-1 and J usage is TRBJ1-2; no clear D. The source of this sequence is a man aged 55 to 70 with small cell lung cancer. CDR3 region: CSALTPFLRLGYTF. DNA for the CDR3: TGCAGTGCTCTAACGCCCTTTCTCCGGCTTGGCTACACCTTC.